Listed here are 24 T cell receptor beta chains from one sample, sequenced in a study of blood T cell repertoires in COVID-19 (dated by TCRdb to between 2020 and 2021). The library was prepared using the immunoSEQ multiplex PCR assay. Sourced from immuneACCESS, this table was stored by TCRdb with only in-frame sequences that have V and J called. A share of the clones is absent; for the studies checked, an unresolved V gene accounts for under half, and the remainder has no known explanation. Counted in this sample were tens of thousands of clones; about 91% of them appeared once. 3.5% to 4.5% of the sample is taken by the ten largest. Sample: peripheral blood. All receptors derive from a human donor in a cohort sampled during active COVID-19.

The rearrangement links TRBV5-1 to TRBJ1-2; 7 nucleotides agree with TRBD1. Trimming cost V 4 bases and J 1 base; bases outside gene matches: 13. This CDR3 is 17 amino acids long. Germline assignment: CDR1 SGHRS and CDR2 YFSETQ. CDR3 DNA: TGCGCCAGCAGCGGGGCGGGGGGACAGTCCATTAACTATGGCTACACCTTC. Encoded protein: CASSGAGGQSINYGYTF.

The chain links TRBV9 to TRBJ1-1; 7 bases are shared with TRBD1. The V segment lost 5 bases and the J segment 1 base; nucleotides outside the gene matches: 17. CDR3 length equals 18 residues. Germline V lookup: CDR1 SGDLS, CDR2 YYNGEE. In DNA, the CDR3 is TGTGCCAGCAGTTCCCGACGTGGTAGGGGGCCATCGAACACTGAAGCTTTCTTT. It translates to CASSSRRGRGPSNTEAFF.

V and J are TRBV5-1 and TRBJ2-1; TRBD2 agrees at 14 bases. The CDR3 covers 18 residues. CDR1 and CDR2 from the germline V gene are SGHRS and YFSETQ. With V trimmed by 5 bases and J by 6 bases, 13 bases remained unmatched. CDR3 in amino acids: CASSRGEPGLAGANEQFF. CDR3 bases: TGCGCCAGCAGTAGAGGGGAACCGGGACTAGCGGGAGCCAATGAGCAGTTCTTC.

V usage is TRBV5-1 and J usage is TRBJ2-4, with 7 nucleotides matching TRBD2. Germline V gives CDR1 SGHRS, CDR2 YFSETQ. The ends lost 0 bases at V and 3 bases at J; junction bases unmatched: 6. This CDR3 contains 16 residues. Here the CDR3 DNA reads TGCGCCAGCAGCTTGGACGCAGGGAGGGGCAAAAACATTCAGTACTTC. Encoded protein: CASSLDAGRGKNIQYF.

V usage is TRBV3-1 (or the pseudogene TRBV3-2) and J usage is TRBJ1-2; TRBD1 aligns across 7 bases. The CDR3 runs to 15 residues. V lost 1 base, J lost 4 bases, and 6 bases stayed unmatched. From germline, CDR1 is LGHDT and CDR2 YNNKEL (reference sequence). In DNA form, the CDR3 reads TGTGCCAGCAGCCAAGGCAACAGGGGTAGCTATGGCTACACCTTC. It specifies CASSQGNRGSYGYTF.

The chain uses TRBV2 and TRBJ1-6, with D possibly matching TRBD1 (6 bases). CDR1 SNHLY and CDR2 FYNNEI come from the germline V gene. V was shortened by 6 bases and J by 6 bases, with 12 bases between the two germline ends. There are 14 residues in the CDR3. The CDR3 nucleotides read TGTGCCAGCAGAAGACAGGCCACTAATTCACCCCTCCACTTT. It encodes CASRRQATNSPLHF.

The rearrangement uses TRBV6-1 and TRBJ1-6; no clear D. This CDR3 region has 16 residues. V lost 4 bases and J 4 bases, leaving 14 bases between the germline ends. From germline, CDR1 is MNHNS and CDR2 SASEGT. CDR3 in amino acids: CASSVAVTDYNSPLHF. CDR3 bases: TGTGCCAGCAGTGTGGCAGTAACCGATTATAATTCACCCCTCCACTTT.

The genes are TRBV21-1 and TRBJ1-2; no DNA check was done on the table's D call, TRBD1. TRBV21-1 is a listed pseudogene. The CDR3 is made up of 14 amino acids. This chain's CDR3 is CASSRRRGSYGYTF. The CDR3, as DNA: TGTGCCAGCAGCAGGCGCAGGGGTTCATATGGCTACACCTTC.

This clone was counted between two and nine times. V is TRBV3-1 (or the pseudogene TRBV3-2) and J is TRBJ1-2; no clear D. Per the germline V gene, CDR1 is LGHDT and CDR2 is YNNKEL (reference sequence). The length of the CDR3 is 13 residues. Trimming stripped 4 bases from V and 3 bases from J, with 9 bases between. The CDR3 DNA reads as TGTGCCAGCAGCCCCACAAAAGACTATGGCTACACCTTC. Protein sequence: CASSPTKDYGYTF.

The chain is built from TRBV7-8 and TRBJ1-4; D might be TRBD1 (6 bases). V was cut by 5 bases and J by 4 bases, with 17 bases left in between. This CDR3 region has 16 residues. Per the germline V gene, CDR1 is SGHVS and CDR2 is FQNEAQ. CDR3 amino acids: CASSPYITGNNEKLFF. The CDR3, as DNA: TGTGCCAGCAGCCCCTACATAACAGGGAATAATGAAAAACTGTTTTTT. Drawing the rest from reference TRBV7-8 and TRBJ1-4, the complete variable domain is GAGVSQSPRYKVAKRGQDVALRCDPISGHVSLFWYQQALGQGPEFLTYFQNEAQLDKSGLPSDRFFAERPEGSVSTLKIQRTQQEDSAVYLCASSPYITGNNEKLFFGSGTQLSVL.

This chain links TRBV11-2 with TRBJ1-3; 7 bases are shared with TRBD1. Germline assignment: CDR1 SGHAT and CDR2 FQNNGV. V shed 2 bases, J shed 2 bases, and the junction held 6 bases outside the gene matches. The CDR3 sequence is 16 residues long. CDR3 protein: CASSLSTGVAGNTIYF. The CDR3 DNA reads as TGTGCCAGCAGCTTAAGTACAGGGGTAGCTGGAAACACCATATATTTT.

The CDR3 sequence is CAISGTNSNQPQHF. CDR3 DNA sequence: TGTGCCATCAGTGGAACAAATAGCAATCAGCCCCAGCATTTT. J is TRBJ1-5 and V is TRBV10-3; D not certain. The CDR3 has 14 amino acids. Germline values: CDR1 ENHRY, CDR2 SYGVKD. Trimming cost V 4 bases and J 0 bases, with 7 bases left between them.

This sequence joins TRBV5-5 and TRBJ2-5, with TRBD2 matching 8 bases. CDR3 size: 16 residues. Germline-derived CDR1 and CDR2 are SGHKS and YYEKEE (reference sequence). The J segment lost 4 bases and the V segment lost 0 bases, leaving 8 bases of the junction unmatched. The CDR3 sequence: CASSLVAGGAGETQYF. The DNA of the CDR3 is TGTGCCAGCAGCTTGGTGGCCGGGGGGGCGGGAGAGACCCAGTACTTC.

CDR3 nucleotides: TGTGCCAGCAGCCGCGGACCGGGAACCTATGGCTACACCTTC. Translated: CASSRGPGTYGYTF. This chain links TRBV25-1 with TRBJ1-2; no firm D call. The CDR3 is made up of 14 amino acids. V lost 6 bases, J lost 4 bases, and 15 bases lay in between. Germline assignment: CDR1 MGHDK and CDR2 SYGVNS.

This chain's CDR3 is CASTRTASNYGYTF. CDR3 bases: TGTGCCAGCACCAGGACAGCGTCTAACTATGGCTACACCTTC. V is TRBV7-9 and J is TRBJ1-2; the D gene is possibly TRBD1 (6 bases). Between the trimmed V and J ends, which lost 7 bases and 0 bases, there was a span of 12 bases. Germline V gene data show CDR1 as SEHNR and CDR2 as FQNEAQ (reference sequence). The CDR3 loop spans 14 amino acids.

The chain carries TRBV15 and TRBJ2-5; possibly TRBD1 for D (5 bases). Germline assignment: CDR1 LNHNV and CDR2 YYDKDF (reference sequence). The CDR3 contains 12 residues. V lost 6 bases, J lost 5 bases, and 10 bases lay in between. The CDR3 loop reads CATSRKGETQYF. The CDR3 DNA follows: TGTGCCACCAGTCGAAAGGGGGAGACCCAGTACTTC.

This chain connects TRBV10-2 to TRBJ1-1, with a possible D match to TRBD1 (6 bases). The CDR3 runs to 15 residues. V lost 0 bases, J lost 3 bases, and 11 bases lay in between. Looked up from germline, CDR1 is WSHSY and CDR2 is SAAADI. Here the CDR3 reads CASSESRGRDTEAFF. In DNA form, the CDR3 reads TGCGCCAGCAGTGAGTCGCGGGGGCGGGACACTGAAGCTTTCTTT.

V and J are TRBV18 and TRBJ1-1, with 9 bases lining up with TRBD1. Germline CDR1 KGHSH, CDR2 LQKENI. The CDR3 totals 17 residues. V gave up 0 bases and J gave up 4 bases; unmatched junction bases: 9. CDR3 residues: CASSPPDRGVGSTEAFF. The CDR3 DNA sequence: TGTGCCAGCTCACCACCGGACAGGGGAGTTGGGAGCACTGAAGCTTTCTTT. The full variable domain, completed using reference TRBV18 and TRBJ1-1, is NAGVMQNPRHLVRRRGQEARLRCSPMKGHSHVYWYRQLPEEGLKFMVYLQKENIIDESGMPKERFSAEFPKEGPSILRIQQVVRGDSAAYFCASSPPDRGVGSTEAFFGQGTRLTVV.

The chain is built from TRBV30 and TRBJ1-1, with 7 nucleotides matching TRBD1. Looked up from germline, CDR1 is GTSNPN and CDR2 is SVGIG (reference sequence). This CDR3 has 15 residues. V dropped 3 bases and J dropped 0; count of bases not matched to a gene: 7. CDR3 sequence (DNA): TGTGCCTGGAGGGAGGGACAGATCATGAACACTGAAGCTTTCTTT. Translated: CAWREGQIMNTEAFF.

This rearrangement joins TRBV28 to TRBJ1-4; D remains unclear. V was cut by 2 bases and J by 4 bases, with 11 bases left in between. CDR1 is MDHEN, CDR2 SYDVKM, per germline. The CDR3 contains 15 residues. CDR3 in amino acids: CASSLQARYNEKLFF. DNA for the CDR3: TGTGCCAGCAGTTTACAGGCCCGGTATAATGAAAAACTGTTTTTT.

This clone was detected only once. V and J are TRBV6-6 and TRBJ1-2; D possibly corresponds to TRBD1 (6 bases). Germline V gene sequence: CDR1 MNHNY, CDR2 SVGAGI (reference sequence). V was shortened by 2 bases and J by 7 bases, with 11 bases between the two germline ends. The CDR3 has 13 amino acids. The CDR3 DNA sequence: TGTGCCAGCAGTTACGGGGAAGGGGGTGGCTACACCTTC. Its translation: CASSYGEGGGYTF.

The V call is TRBV5-6, the J call TRBJ2-7, with D perhaps TRBD1 (6 bases). Germline CDR1 and CDR2: SGHDT and YYEEEE. This CDR3 has 14 amino acids. V lost 2 bases and J 2 bases, leaving 11 bases between the germline ends. The CDR3 loop is CASSLQGSPYEQYF. CDR3 DNA: TGTGCCAGCAGCTTACAGGGCTCCCCCTACGAGCAGTACTTC.

The chain combines TRBV10-3 with TRBJ2-7; 7 bases agree with TRBD1. V dropped 0 bases and J dropped 2; count of bases not matched to a gene: 13. Germline CDR1 and CDR2: ENHRY and SYGVKD. CDR3 length equals 18 residues. This CDR3 reads CAISESRTGQEFPYEQYF. Written as DNA, the CDR3 is TGTGCCATCAGTGAGTCCCGGACAGGTCAAGAATTCCCCTACGAGCAGTACTTC.

The gene calls are TRBV27 and TRBJ1-4; no clear D. The CDR3 contains 14 residues. Trimming left V 3 bases short and J 4 bases short, with 9 bases between. Germline CDR1 and CDR2: MNHEY and SMNVEV (reference sequence). The CDR3 sequence is CASSFSQFNEKLFF. Written as DNA, the CDR3 is TGTGCCAGCAGTTTCTCACAGTTTAATGAAAAACTGTTTTTT.